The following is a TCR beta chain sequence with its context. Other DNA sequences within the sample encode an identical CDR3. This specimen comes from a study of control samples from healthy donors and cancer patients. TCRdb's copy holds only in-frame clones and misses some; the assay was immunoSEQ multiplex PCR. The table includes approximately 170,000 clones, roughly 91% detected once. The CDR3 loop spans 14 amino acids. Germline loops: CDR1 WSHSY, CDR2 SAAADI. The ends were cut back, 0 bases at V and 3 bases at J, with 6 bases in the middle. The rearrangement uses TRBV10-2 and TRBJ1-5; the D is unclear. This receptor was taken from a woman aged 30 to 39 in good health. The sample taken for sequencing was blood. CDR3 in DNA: TGCGCCAGCAGTGAGTCAGGGTCCAATCAGCCCCAGCATTTT. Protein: CASSESGSNQPQHF.